This T cell receptor beta chain was observed in a study of blood T cell repertoires in COVID-19. The table came from immunoSEQ multiplex PCR; TCRdb's copy has only in-frame clones and leaves some out. The table records more than 110,000 clones, about 86% of them present only once. Trimming removed 6 bases at V and 3 bases at J, with 12 bases between. Germline V lookup: CDR1 MGHDK, CDR2 SYGVNS. This CDR3 contains 15 residues. This chain connects TRBV25-1 to TRBJ1-6; D might be TRBD1 (6 bases). The sequence was collected from a woman aged 60-70 years with acute or convalescent COVID-19. Source material: peripheral blood. The CDR3 DNA reads as TGTGCCAGCAGAGTTGGACAGATCTATAATTCACCCCTCCACTTT. It codes for CASRVGQIYNSPLHF.